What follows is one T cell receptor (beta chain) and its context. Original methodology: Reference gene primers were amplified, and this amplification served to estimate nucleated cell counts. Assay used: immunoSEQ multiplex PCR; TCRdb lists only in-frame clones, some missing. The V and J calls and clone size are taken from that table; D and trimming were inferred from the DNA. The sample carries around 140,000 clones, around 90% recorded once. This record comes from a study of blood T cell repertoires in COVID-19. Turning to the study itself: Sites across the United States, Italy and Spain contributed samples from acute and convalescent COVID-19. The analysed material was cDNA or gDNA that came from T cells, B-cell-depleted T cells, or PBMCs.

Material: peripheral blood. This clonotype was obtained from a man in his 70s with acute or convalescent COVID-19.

The CDR3 region is CASSQTYHSPLHF. The CDR3 nucleotides read TGTGCCAGCAGCCAAACCTACCATTCACCCCTCCACTTT. The rearrangement uses TRBV14 and TRBJ1-6, with unresolved D. CDR1 is SGHDN, CDR2 FVKESK, per germline. The CDR3 runs to 13 residues. Trimming removed 2 bases at V and 8 bases at J, with 7 bases between.